This T cell receptor beta chain was observed in a study of cytomegalovirus exposure and HLA in healthy donors. Trimming cost V 0 bases and J 3 bases; bases outside gene matches: 5. Germline CDR1 is SGHRS and CDR2 is YFSETQ. The CDR3 extends over 15 amino acids. This clone was observed a handful of times. Clones were read by immunoSEQ multiplex PCR, and TCRdb kept only the in-frame ones, dropping some. The data show more than 75,000 clones, approximately 93% seen once. This chain uses TRBV5-1 with TRBJ1-1; TRBD1 agrees at 7 bases. The clonotype originates from a man aged 18 to 29 in good health and CMV-seronegative. The sample consisted of PBMCs. The CDR3 loop is CASSLETGSDTEAFF. In nucleotides, the CDR3 is TGCGCCAGCAGCTTGGAGACAGGGAGCGACACTGAAGCTTTCTTT.